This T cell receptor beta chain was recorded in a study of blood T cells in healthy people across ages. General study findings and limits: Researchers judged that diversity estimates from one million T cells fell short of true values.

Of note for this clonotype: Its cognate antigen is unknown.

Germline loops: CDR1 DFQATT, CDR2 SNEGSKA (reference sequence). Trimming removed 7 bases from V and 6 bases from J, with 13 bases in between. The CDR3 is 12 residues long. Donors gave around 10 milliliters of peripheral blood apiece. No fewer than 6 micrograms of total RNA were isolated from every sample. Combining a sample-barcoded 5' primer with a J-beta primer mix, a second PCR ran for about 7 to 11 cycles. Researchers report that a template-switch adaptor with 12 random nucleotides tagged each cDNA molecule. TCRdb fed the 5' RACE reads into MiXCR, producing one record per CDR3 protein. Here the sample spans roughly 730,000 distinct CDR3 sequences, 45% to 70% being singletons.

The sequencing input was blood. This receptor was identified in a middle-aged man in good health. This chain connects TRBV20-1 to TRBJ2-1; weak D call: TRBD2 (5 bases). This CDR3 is CSVNSETNEQFF. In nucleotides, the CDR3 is TGCAGTGTGAATAGCGAGACCAATGAGCAGTTCTTC.